This TCR beta chain was recorded in a study of blood T cell repertoires in COVID-19. Overall study context: Sources were T cells, B-cell-depleted T cells, or PBMCs; the material itself was cDNA or gDNA.

V was pared by 3 bases and J by 4 bases, with 10 bases of the junction left unmatched. The CDR3 runs 15 residues. The germline V gene has CDR1 DFQATT and CDR2 SNEGSKA (reference sequence). In the original analysis: From reference gene primer amplification, estimates of nucleated cell counts were derived. Only in-frame clones appear in the TCRdb table, and some are missing; sequencing was by immunoSEQ multiplex PCR. That table is the source of V, J and clone size, and D and trimming were worked out from the DNA. The top ten clones hold 13% of a sample with 100,000 or so clones, about 82% of them seen once.

The clonotype comes from a man aged 45 to 65 with active or convalescent COVID-19. The sequencing input was peripheral blood. The genes are TRBV20-1 and TRBJ2-3, with 7 bases lining up with TRBD1. The CDR3 DNA reads TGCAGTGCTAGTATTCCGATCACAGGGGCAGATACGCAGTATTTT. This sequence encodes CSASIPITGADTQYF.